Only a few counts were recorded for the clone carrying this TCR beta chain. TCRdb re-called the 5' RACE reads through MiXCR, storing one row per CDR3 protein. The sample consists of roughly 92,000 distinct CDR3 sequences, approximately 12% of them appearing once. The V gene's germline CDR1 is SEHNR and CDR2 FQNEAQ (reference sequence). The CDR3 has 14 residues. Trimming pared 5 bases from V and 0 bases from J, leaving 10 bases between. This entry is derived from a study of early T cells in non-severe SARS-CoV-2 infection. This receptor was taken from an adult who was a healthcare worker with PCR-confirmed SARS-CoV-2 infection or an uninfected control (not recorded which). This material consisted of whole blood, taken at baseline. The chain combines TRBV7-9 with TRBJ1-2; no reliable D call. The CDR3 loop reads CASSQLSANYGYTF. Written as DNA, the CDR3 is TGTGCCAGCAGCCAACTGTCCGCTAACTATGGCTACACCTTC.